The next 22 T cell receptor beta chains were all read from a single sample in a study of neurological immune-mediated disorders. TCRdb re-derived calls from the 5' RACE reads in MiXCR, one entry per CDR3 protein. Counted here are about 59,000 distinct CDR3 sequences, roughly 13% occurring once; the ten biggest clones make up over 8.5%. Material for sequencing was PBMCs. These TCRs come from a woman in her sixties with HTLV-1-associated myelopathy (HAM/TSP).

This chain connects TRBV2 to TRBJ1-4, with D perhaps TRBD1 (5 bases). The CDR3 contains 14 residues. CDR1 and CDR2 from the germline V gene are SNHLY and FYNNEI. The germline V and J ends were trimmed by 3 bases and 7 bases, with 12 bases remaining between them. The CDR3 protein is CASSDLGGGEKLFF. In nucleotides, the CDR3 is TGTGCCAGCAGTGATTTGGGGGGAGGTGAAAAACTGTTTTTT.

This clonotype was counted ten times or more. The rearrangement joins TRBV5-1 to TRBJ2-6; D remains ambiguous. In germline, CDR1 is SGHRS, CDR2 YFSETQ. CDR3 length equals 14 residues. Trimming took off 0 bases at V and 4 bases at J, with 5 bases between the two ends. CDR3 sequence (DNA): TGCGCCAGCAGCTTGGGGCAGGGGGCCAACGTCCTGACTTTC. It yields the protein CASSLGQGANVLTF.

This clonotype came up many times. The chain employs TRBV6-5 and TRBJ1-2, with 9 nucleotides matching TRBD1. The CDR3 covers 13 residues. Germline V gives CDR1 MNHEY, CDR2 SVGAGI. V trimming: 6 bases; J trimming: 5 bases; junction bases outside the gene matches: 4. The CDR3 region has the DNA TGTGCCAGCAGAGAGACAGGGGGTTATGGCTACACCTTC. Protein product: CASRETGGYGYTF.

This CDR3 is CATALGGDTQYF. The CDR3 DNA follows: TGTGCCACCGCTCTGGGGGGGGATACGCAGTATTTT. The rearrangement uses TRBV10-3 and TRBJ2-3, with TRBD2 matching 7 bases. In germline, CDR1 is ENHRY, CDR2 SYGVKD. J was trimmed by 6 bases and V by 10 bases; bases with no gene match: 7. The CDR3 consists of 12 residues.

The table lists this clonotype with many counts. The V call is TRBV15, the J call TRBJ1-2; 7 bases agree with TRBD1. V lost 0 bases and J lost 5; bases outside the gene matches: 12. The CDR3 is 17 amino acids. The germline gives CDR1 LNHNV, CDR2 YYDKDF (reference sequence). The CDR3 loop reads CATSRDRRTGDLYGYTF. CDR3 bases: TGTGCCACCAGCAGAGATCGCAGAACAGGGGACTTATATGGCTACACCTTC.

This clonotype was detected ten times or more. The V and J genes are TRBV20-1 and TRBJ2-5; D is unclear. The ends were cut back, 3 bases at V and 4 bases at J, with 18 bases in the middle. The CDR3 length is 15 residues. The germline gives CDR1 DFQATT, CDR2 SNEGSKA (reference sequence). The DNA of the CDR3 is TGCAGTGCTAGTAAAGATATTGAGGTCGGAGAGACCCAGTACTTC. Translating gives CSASKDIEVGETQYF.

At least ten counts were recorded for this clonotype. The CDR3 DNA is TGTGCCAGCAATCCATCCTCCGGGACAGCCCTTTATGGCTACACCTTC. Translating gives CASNPSSGTALYGYTF. The rearrangement uses TRBV28 and TRBJ1-2; TRBD1 agrees at 7 bases. The V gene end was trimmed by 7 bases and the J gene end by 5 bases; junction bases not matched to a gene: 16. The CDR3 has 16 residues. CDR1 MDHEN and CDR2 SYDVKM come from the germline V gene.

This clonotype was observed many times. This chain uses TRBV7-9 with TRBJ1-3; TRBD1 aligns across 7 bases. V lost 5 bases to trimming and J lost 1 base; unmatched junction nucleotides: 5. Germline V gene sequence: CDR1 SEHNR, CDR2 FQNEAQ (reference sequence). This CDR3 is 15 amino acids long. In DNA form, the CDR3 reads TGTGCCAGCAGCCCGGGACAGCAATCTGGAAACACCATATATTTT. This codes for CASSPGQQSGNTIYF.

Only a few counts were recorded for this clonotype. V is TRBV20-1 and J is TRBJ1-3; no clear D. The CDR3 contains 13 residues. Trimming took 2 bases from V and 5 from J, leaving 10 bases between them. From germline, CDR1 is DFQATT and CDR2 SNEGSKA (reference sequence). The CDR3 sequence is CSARPQDRNTIYF. The DNA for the CDR3 is TGCAGTGCTAGACCCCAAGATAGAAACACCATATATTTT.

This clonotype has a count of ten or more. The genes are TRBV6-5 and TRBJ2-7, with 9 bases that match TRBD2. With 0 bases clipped from V and 7 bases from J, the junction kept 10 bases outside the gene matches. The CDR3 has 16 residues. The germline CDR1 and CDR2 sequences are MNHEY and SVGAGI. In nucleotides, the CDR3 is TGTGCCAGCAGTTACTCGAGGGCTAGCGGGATGGGGGAGCAGTACTTC. Protein sequence: CASSYSRASGMGEQYF.

This clonotype was counted ten times or more. This rearrangement joins TRBV3-1 to TRBJ1-2; possibly TRBD1 for D (5 bases). The germline gives CDR1 LGHDT, CDR2 YNNKEL (reference sequence). The CDR3 is 13 residues long. Deletions cut 6 bases from V and 3 bases from J, with 11 bases between. The CDR3 DNA is TGTGCCAGCAGTAAAGGGGCGGACTATGGCTACACCTTC. Amino acids: CASSKGADYGYTF.

This clonotype was found many times. The chain carries TRBV9 and TRBJ2-1; TRBD2 matches at 15 bases. The CDR3 has 18 residues. The germline CDR1 and CDR2 sequences are SGDLS and YYNGEE. The V and J ends lost 3 bases and 3 bases, in that order; junction bases with no gene match: 7. For the CDR3, the DNA is TGTGCCAGCAGCGCCGGGACTAGCGGGAGGATCGTCTACAATGAGCAGTTCTTC. Encoded protein: CASSAGTSGRIVYNEQFF.

This clonotype was seen once. The chain is built from TRBV9 and TRBJ1-5; D may be TRBD1 (6 bases). The germline V gene encodes CDR1 SGDLS and CDR2 YYNGEE. The V end was cut by 2 bases, the J end by 9 bases, with 18 bases between. This CDR3 region has 15 residues. CDR3 coding DNA: TGTGCCAGCAGCGTGAGACAGGAGGGAAGGTGGCCCCAGCATTTT. Translating gives CASSVRQEGRWPQHF.

This clonotype occurred many times. V and J are TRBV29-1 and TRBJ2-2; D is ambiguous. V lost 0 bases, J lost 1 base, and 3 bases lay in between. Germline V lookup: CDR1 SQVTM, CDR2 ANQGSEA. The CDR3 totals 13 residues. In DNA, the CDR3 is TGCAGCGTTGAAGAGGGGAACACCGGGGAGCTGTTTTTT. Translated: CSVEEGNTGELFF.

There are many counts of this clonotype. V usage is TRBV5-1 and J usage is TRBJ2-7; D might be TRBD2 (6 bases). CDR1 is SGHRS and CDR2 is YFSETQ in the germline V gene. With 2 bases removed from V and 2 bases from J, the gap between germline ends came to 11 bases. The CDR3 runs to 14 residues. Written as DNA, the CDR3 is TGCGCCAGCAGCTTCCGGGACTCAGCCTACGAGCAGTACTTC. Encoded protein: CASSFRDSAYEQYF.

This clonotype has ten or more counts. The chain couples TRBV20-1 to TRBJ2-6; a possible D gene is TRBD1 (6 bases). V was trimmed by 3 bases and J by 3 bases, leaving 12 bases between them. The V gene's germline CDR1 is DFQATT and CDR2 SNEGSKA (reference sequence). This CDR3 has 15 residues. The CDR3 here is CSAREQGYGANVLTF. CDR3 in DNA: TGCAGTGCTAGGGAACAGGGATATGGGGCCAACGTCCTGACTTTC.

This clonotype came up many times. Here the CDR3 DNA reads TGCGCCAGCAGCGACACAGGGGACGCTTTCTTT. It yields the protein CASSDTGDAFF. The J gene is TRBJ1-1, the V gene TRBV5-1; 7 nucleotides align to TRBD1. Losses at the gene ends were 4 bases for V and 11 bases for J; bases not matched to a gene: 5. The CDR3 is 11 amino acids. Germline V gives CDR1 SGHRS, CDR2 YFSETQ.

This clonotype was counted ten times or more. V usage is TRBV6-5 and J usage is TRBJ2-7; D possibly uses TRBD1 or TRBD2 (6 bases each). The CDR3 covers 14 residues. Deletions cut 7 bases from V and 1 base from J, with 14 bases between. The germline CDR1 and CDR2 sequences are MNHEY and SVGAGI. The CDR3 coding sequence is TGTGCCAGCAAGGGGGGCTCAATGTCCTACGAGCAGTACTTC. Protein: CASKGGSMSYEQYF.

This clonotype was seen many times. The rearrangement links TRBV28 to TRBJ2-1; D remains unclear. This CDR3 spans 16 amino acids. Germline-derived CDR1 and CDR2 are MDHEN and SYDVKM. V was clipped by 4 bases and J by 0 bases, with 13 bases between them. The CDR3 protein is CASSSQGVSSYNEQFF. CDR3 nucleotides: TGTGCCAGCAGTTCCCAAGGAGTAAGCTCCTACAATGAGCAGTTCTTC.

This clonotype was picked up many times. The chain links TRBV12-3 or TRBV12-4 to TRBJ2-7, with a tentative D call TRBD1 (6 bases). The V end lost 2 bases, the J end lost 0 bases, and 11 bases lay between the germline ends. CDR3 size: 15 residues. CDR3 DNA: TGTGCCAGCAGTTTAACCGGGACAACCTCCTACGAGCAGTACTTC. Amino acid sequence: CASSLTGTTSYEQYF.

This clonotype has a count of ten or more. This chain links TRBV10-3 with TRBJ1-2; D gene unclear. The CDR3 loop spans 13 amino acids. V was clipped by 4 bases and J by 4 bases, with 10 bases between them. Per germline, CDR1 ENHRY and CDR2 SYGVKD. CDR3 in amino acids: CAISVREAYGYTF. The DNA of the CDR3 is TGTGCCATCAGTGTTCGGGAAGCCTATGGCTACACCTTC.

At least ten counts were recorded for this clonotype. This rearrangement joins TRBV29-1 to TRBJ2-1; 9 bases are a match to TRBD2. In germline, CDR1 is SQVTM, CDR2 ANQGSEA. This CDR3 spans 18 amino acids. V dropped 1 base and J dropped 0; count of bases not matched to a gene: 10. CDR3 in DNA: TGCAGCGTTGAAGCCGGGCTAGCGGGAAAGAGCTCCTACAATGAGCAGTTCTTC. This translates into CSVEAGLAGKSSYNEQFF.